A single sample is the source of the 19 T cell receptor beta chains below, sequenced in a study of vaccination and CD4 T cells after COVID-19. Noted treatment: roughly 10-day PBMC culture with coronavirus spike peptide pools or control peptides (ViraFEST assay). These receptors lack a known antigen. With the Oncomine TCR Beta short-read assay, DNA from cultured CD4+ T cells was sequenced. TCRdb redid the calling of the PCR reads with MiXCR, one entry per CDR3 protein. The sample records 10,000 to 15,000 distinct CDR3 sequences, roughly 74% being singletons. Sequences were derived from CD4+ T cells from blood, cultured in vitro, sampled after SARS-CoV-2 vaccination. The receptor set was obtained from a human donor who received a COVID-19 vaccine.

This clonotype was observed once. This chain connects TRBV30 to TRBJ2-2, with D perhaps matching TRBD1 (6 bases). V gave up 3 bases and J gave up 6 bases, with 11 bases separating them. Per the germline V gene, CDR1 is GTSNPN and CDR2 is SVGIG (reference sequence). The CDR3 has 13 residues. The CDR3 nucleotides read TGTGCCTGGAGGGGACATTTTTCCGGGGAGCTGTTTTTT. Encoded protein: CAWRGHFSGELFF.

The table lists this clonotype with a few counts. The V and J genes are TRBV24-1 and TRBJ1-5; no clear D. Trimming stripped 6 bases from V and 7 bases from J, with 9 bases between. CDR3 length equals 12 residues. Per the germline V gene, CDR1 is KGHDR and CDR2 is SFDVKD. The CDR3 loop reads CATSMGDQPQHF. The CDR3 region has the DNA TGTGCCACCAGTATGGGAGACCAGCCCCAGCATTTT.

This clonotype was recorded a few times. V and J are TRBV5-1 and TRBJ1-2; D gene ambiguous. The length of the CDR3 is 15 residues. Looked up from germline, CDR1 is SGHRS and CDR2 is YFSETQ. Trimming removed 1 base from V and 3 bases from J, with 13 bases in between. DNA of the CDR3: TGCGCCAGCAGCTTGAGTGTGGGAGCGGACTATGGCTACACCTTC. The encoded protein is CASSLSVGADYGYTF.

The chain carries TRBV20-1 and TRBJ2-3, with 11 bases matching TRBD2. V was clipped by 5 bases and J by 3 bases; unmatched bases: 10. The CDR3 covers 16 residues. Germline CDR1 reads DFQATT; CDR2 reads SNEGSKA (reference sequence). The CDR3 loop reads CSAFNTLAGDTDTQYF. CDR3 DNA sequence: TGCAGTGCTTTCAACACACTAGCGGGGGATACAGATACGCAGTATTTT.

The J gene is TRBJ2-5, the V gene TRBV11-3; TRBD2 aligns across 10 bases. Trimming cost V 4 bases and J 5 bases; bases outside gene matches: 13. Germline values: CDR1 SGHNT, CDR2 YENEEA. The CDR3 runs to 17 residues. In nucleotides, the CDR3 is TGTGCCAGCAGCTCCTCTCCCCCAGCGGGGGGGCGGGAGACCCAGTACTTC. It translates to CASSSSPPAGGRETQYF.

The chain is built from TRBV6-1 and TRBJ2-4; D is undetermined. Deletions cut 5 bases from V and 0 bases from J, with 20 bases between. CDR1 MNHNS and CDR2 SASEGT come from the germline V gene. This CDR3 is built from 18 residues. CDR3 coding DNA: TGTGCCAGCAGTCGTGGGATCTCAGGATCTTTAGCCAAAAACATTCAGTACTTC. Translated, it gives CASSRGISGSLAKNIQYF.

The chain carries TRBV10-3 and TRBJ2-1, with TRBD2 identical over 7 bases. The CDR3 totals 14 residues. The junction had 10 bases not matched to a gene; V was cut back by 9 bases and J by 5 bases. Germline V gene data show CDR1 as ENHRY and CDR2 as SYGVKD. This CDR3 reads CAIGEGGEDNEQFF. The CDR3 region has the DNA TGTGCCATTGGGGAGGGTGGTGAGGACAATGAGCAGTTCTTC.

There are a few counts of this clonotype. This sequence joins TRBV6-4 and TRBJ1-1; D perhaps matches TRBD1 (5 bases). The V end was cut by 2 bases, the J end by 12 bases, with 19 bases between. CDR1 and CDR2 from the germline V gene are MRHNA and SNTAGT. The CDR3 is made up of 14 amino acids. CDR3 in DNA: TGTGCCAGCAGTGACGTTTTCGGGGACCCAAAAACTTTCTTT. Its protein product is CASSDVFGDPKTFF.

The chain combines TRBV5-1 with TRBJ1-2; D call uncertain. There are 13 residues in the CDR3. V dropped 0 bases and J dropped 8 bases, with 11 bases sitting between them. In germline, CDR1 is SGHRS, CDR2 YFSETQ. CDR3 in amino acids: CASSLGSTGGYTF. The CDR3 DNA reads as TGCGCCAGCAGCTTGGGATCCACGGGAGGCTACACCTTC.

The gene calls are TRBV7-2 and TRBJ1-5; 8 bases agree with TRBD1. V shed 5 bases and J 6 bases; nucleotides not matched to a gene: 9. The CDR3 runs to 15 residues. The V gene's germline CDR1 is SGHTA and CDR2 FQGNSA. CDR3 amino acids: CASSLSDRAGQPQHF. The DNA for the CDR3 is TGTGCCAGCAGCCTATCGGACAGGGCAGGTCAGCCCCAGCATTTT.

The V call is TRBV4-2, the J call TRBJ2-1; possibly TRBD1 for D (6 bases). The CDR3 covers 13 residues. Looked up from germline, CDR1 is LGHNA and CDR2 is YNFKEQ. Trimming removed 3 bases from V and 7 bases from J, with 10 bases in between. CDR3 in amino acids: CASSHGGWNEQFF. The CDR3 nucleotides are TGTGCCAGCAGCCATGGGGGCTGGAATGAGCAGTTCTTC.

The count of this clonotype is one. V gene TRBV15 combines with J gene TRBJ2-7, with TRBD1 matching over 8 bases. The CDR3 is 16 amino acids. Germline CDR1 is LNHNV and CDR2 is YYDKDF (reference sequence). Trimming cost V 0 bases and J 3 bases; bases outside gene matches: 7. DNA of the CDR3: TGTGCCACCAGCAGAGATGCCGGGACAGGTAACTACGAGCAGTACTTC. Residues: CATSRDAGTGNYEQYF.

The rearrangement joins TRBV20-1 to TRBJ1-2; D possibly corresponds to TRBD1 (6 bases). The CDR3 spans 11 residues. Germline assignment: CDR1 DFQATT and CDR2 SNEGSKA (reference sequence). V dropped 7 bases and J dropped 8 bases, with 14 bases sitting between them. This CDR3 is CSGGQSDGYTF. CDR3 nucleotide sequence: TGCAGTGGGGGGCAGTCGGACGGCTACACCTTC.

This clonotype has just one count. The chain has TRBV7-6 and TRBJ2-3, with TRBD2 matching 8 bases. V shed 3 bases, J shed 0 bases, and the junction held 17 bases outside the gene matches. Germline V gives CDR1 SGHVS, CDR2 FNYEAQ. CDR3 length: 20 residues. This chain's CDR3 is CASSLRVPSGLRTSTDTQYF. In nucleotides, the CDR3 is TGTGCCAGCAGCTTGCGAGTGCCTAGCGGGCTGAGAACTAGCACAGATACGCAGTATTTT.

The genes are TRBV2 and TRBJ1-6; the D is unclear. Looked up from germline, CDR1 is SNHLY and CDR2 is FYNNEI. V gave up 3 bases and J gave up 4 bases, with 4 bases separating them. The CDR3 runs to 13 residues. In DNA form, the CDR3 reads TGTGCCAGCAGTGATCGTTATAATTCACCCCTCCACTTT. Amino acid sequence: CASSDRYNSPLHF. The full variable domain, its missing parts supplied by reference TRBV2 and TRBJ1-6, is EPEVTQTPSHQVTQMGQEVILRCVPISNHLYFYWYRQILGQKVEFLVSFYNNEISEKSEIFDDQFSVERPDGSNFTLKIRSTKLEDSAMYFCASSDRYNSPLHFGNGTRLTVT.

By sample share, this clonotype is medium-sized. The chain links TRBV19 to TRBJ1-3, with D unclear. V was trimmed by 4 bases and J by 0 bases, leaving 10 bases between them. In germline, CDR1 is LNHDA, CDR2 SQIVND (reference sequence). The CDR3 has 15 residues. DNA for the CDR3: TGTGCCAGTAGTACGTTAGGAGGCTCTGGAAACACCATATATTTT. Protein: CASSTLGGSGNTIYF.

The chain recombines TRBV2 with TRBJ2-3; D is unresolved. The V gene lost 4 bases and the J gene lost 4 bases, with 9 bases spanning the gap. Germline loops: CDR1 SNHLY, CDR2 FYNNEI. The CDR3 runs to 13 residues. The CDR3 protein is CASSVSAPDTQYF. Here the CDR3 DNA reads TGTGCCAGCAGTGTGAGTGCCCCAGATACGCAGTATTTT.

V usage is TRBV7-6 and J usage is TRBJ1-2; D is unresolved. CDR1 SGHVS and CDR2 FNYEAQ come from the germline V gene. The CDR3 loop spans 13 amino acids. Trimming pared 3 bases from V and 8 bases from J, leaving 13 bases between. In nucleotides, the CDR3 is TGTGCCAGCAGCTTTTCCTCGGGCGGGGGCTACACCTTC. It encodes CASSFSSGGGYTF.

Written as DNA, the CDR3 is TGTGCCAGCGGACGAGAGCGGGGGGCCCAAGAGACCCAGTACTTC. It translates to CASGRERGAQETQYF. This chain links TRBV6-1 with TRBJ2-5; 9 bases agree with TRBD2. Germline V gene lookup returns CDR1 MNHNS and CDR2 SASEGT. This CDR3 is 15 amino acids long. Unmatched junction bases numbered 8, after V lost 8 bases and J lost 1 base.